The 30 T cell receptor beta chains below all came from one sample that was sequenced in a study of T cells in Graves' hyperthyroidism and ophthalmopathy (dated by TCRdb to the late 2010s). The receptor library was made with multiplex PCR. TCRdb lists the instrument as Illumina HiSeq 2000. The TCR beta CDR3 regions were amplified from RNA transcripts. The first round of RT-PCR for the TCR CDR3 was performed with the HTBI primer set and the Qiagen OneStep RT-PCR kit. The public reads were reprocessed in TCRdb via fastp at Q25 and MiXCR, keeping in-frame beta chains. Every entry covers one CDR3 protein and lists the most common genes and DNA from its rows. The sample table lists some 180,000 distinct CDR3 sequences, over 15% of them with a count of one. Together, the top ten hold roughly 28% of the sample. Sequenced sample: blood. All receptors come from a woman aged 50 to 60 with Graves' hyperthyroidism.

This chain joins TRBV7-3 and TRBJ2-2; D might be TRBD1 (5 bases). This CDR3 is 13 amino acids long. Germline V CDR1 and CDR2: SGHTA, FQGTGA. The V and J ends lost 2 bases and 6 bases respectively, with 7 bases between them. The CDR3 bases are TGTGCCAGCAGCTTATGGGGCCCCGGGGAGCTGTTTTTT. It yields the protein CASSLWGPGELFF.

This clonotype was recorded at least ten times. The rearrangement links TRBV12-3 or TRBV12-4 to TRBJ2-1; TRBD2 matches 9 bases. The CDR3 has 15 amino acids. V dropped 2 bases and J dropped 7; count of bases not matched to a gene: 6. CDR3 bases: TGTGCCAGCAGTTTAAGTCTAGCGGGGCAGAATGAGCAGTTCTTC. Its protein product is CASSLSLAGQNEQFF.

The chain is built from TRBV7-2 and TRBJ2-3; TRBD2 agrees at 15 bases. Germline V gives CDR1 SGHTA, CDR2 FQGNSA. Trimming at V came to 4 bases and at J to 7 bases, leaving 9 bases not matched to a gene. This CDR3 is built from 17 residues. The DNA of the CDR3 is TGTGCCAGCAGCTCCCAAGGACTAGCGGGGGGGCCTCATACGCAGTATTTT. Translating it yields CASSSQGLAGGPHTQYF.

The table lists this clonotype with a few counts. V is TRBV3-1 and J is TRBJ1-3, with D unclear. V gave up 0 bases and J gave up 2 bases, with 11 bases separating them. This CDR3 is 16 amino acids long. Germline loops: CDR1 LGHDT, CDR2 YNNKEL (reference sequence). The CDR3 nucleotides read TGTGCCAGCAGCCAAGAGCCCGGGCGGACTGGAAACACCATATATTTT. As protein: CASSQEPGRTGNTIYF.

Concerning this clonotype itself: At one end, the junction sequence differs from germline, possibly due to a read error. The chain recombines TRBV5-1 with TRBJ2-2, with D possibly being TRBD2 (5 bases). The germline V gene encodes CDR1 SGHRS and CDR2 YFSETQ. The CDR3 covers 16 residues. The CDR3 region is CASSLVDRPNTGVLFF. CDR3 DNA: TGCGCCAGCAGCTTAGTGGACCGCCCGAACACCGGGGTGCTGTTTTTT.

This clonotype was seen ten or more times. J is TRBJ1-3 and V is TRBV7-8; D not certain. Per the germline V gene, CDR1 is SGHVS and CDR2 is FQNEAQ. CDR3 length equals 15 residues. The V and J ends lost 5 bases and 2 bases respectively, with 13 bases between them. CDR3 sequence reads: CASSQGLTTGNTIYF. The CDR3 DNA reads as TGTGCCAGCAGCCAAGGGCTTACGACTGGAAACACCATATATTTT. The whole variable domain, filled in from reference TRBV7-8 and TRBJ1-3, reads GAGVSQSPRYKVAKRGQDVALRCDPISGHVSLFWYQQALGQGPEFLTYFQNEAQLDKSGLPSDRFFAERPEGSVSTLKIQRTQQEDSAVYLCASSQGLTTGNTIYFGEGSWLTVV.

This clonotype has ten or more counts. V gene TRBV2 combines with J gene TRBJ2-7; 13 nucleotides agree with TRBD2. V was clipped by 4 bases and J by 7 bases; unmatched bases: 4. Germline CDR1 SNHLY, CDR2 FYNNEI. The CDR3 contains 14 residues. CDR3 bases: TGTGCCAGCAGTGCGACGACTAGCGGGGGGGAGCAGTACTTC. Translated, it gives CASSATTSGGEQYF.

This clonotype was found many times. V and J are TRBV5-5 and TRBJ1-1, with a weak D call TRBD1 (6 bases). CDR1 is SGHKS, CDR2 YYEKEE, per germline (reference sequence). The CDR3 runs 15 residues. The ends were cut back, 0 bases at V and 5 bases at J, with 14 bases in the middle. CDR3 in amino acids: CASSLATGFQTEAFF. CDR3 sequence (DNA): TGTGCCAGCAGCTTGGCCACAGGGTTTCAGACTGAAGCTTTCTTT.

This chain connects TRBV7-3 to TRBJ2-2, with a weak D call TRBD2 (5 bases). Trimming took off 2 bases at V and 6 bases at J, with 7 bases between the two ends. The CDR3 extends over 13 amino acids. Germline-derived CDR1 and CDR2 are SGHTA and FQGTGA. The CDR3 protein is CASSLVGAGELFF. As DNA, the CDR3 is TGTGCCAGCAGCTTAGTCGGGGCCGGGGAGCTGTTTTTT.

This clonotype was counted at least ten times. The V and J genes are TRBV13 and TRBJ2-1; 15 bases align to TRBD2. The CDR3 runs 15 residues. Germline-derived CDR1 and CDR2 are PRHDT and FYEKMQ (reference sequence). The junction had 5 bases not matched to a gene; V was cut back by 5 bases and J by 9 bases. The CDR3 loop is CASSTWTSGGVEQFF. CDR3 nucleotides: TGTGCCAGCAGCACATGGACTAGCGGGGGGGTTGAGCAGTTCTTC.

This clonotype was seen more than once but under ten times. The gene calls are TRBV5-6 and TRBJ1-2; D is perhaps TRBD1 (6 bases). Germline V gene data show CDR1 as SGHDT and CDR2 as YYEEEE. Trimming pared 4 bases from V and 8 bases from J, leaving 18 bases between. CDR3 length equals 14 residues. The CDR3 region is CASSPWTASHGYTF. For the CDR3, the DNA is TGTGCCAGCAGCCCCTGGACAGCCAGTCACGGCTACACCTTC.

This clonotype was detected ten times or more. This sequence joins TRBV24-1 and TRBJ2-3; D may be TRBD1 or TRBD2 (6 bases each). Between the trimmed V and J ends, which lost 7 bases and 4 bases, there was a span of 17 bases. Germline CDR1 and CDR2: KGHDR and SFDVKD. CDR3 length equals 15 residues. CDR3 amino acids: CATSLTGGHSDTQYF. The CDR3 nucleotides are TGTGCCACCAGCTTAACCGGGGGCCACTCAGATACGCAGTATTTT.

There are many counts of this clonotype. This chain links TRBV7-8 with TRBJ1-1; D is undetermined. The CDR3 consists of 16 residues. Deletions cut 5 bases from V and 1 base from J, with 17 bases between. Germline assignment: CDR1 SGHVS and CDR2 FQNEAQ. The CDR3 loop reads CASSSLPREPNTEAFF. The CDR3 DNA reads TGTGCCAGCAGCAGTCTTCCCAGAGAACCGAACACTGAAGCTTTCTTT.

The sample holds many counts of this clonotype. The chain uses TRBV27 and TRBJ1-6; 8 positions agree with TRBD1. There are 16 residues in the CDR3. J gave up 9 bases and V 5 bases, and 12 bases lay outside the gene matches. Germline assignment: CDR1 MNHEY and CDR2 SMNVEV (reference sequence). The CDR3 DNA follows: TGTGCCAGCAGTCTACAGGGGGTTGAGTTGAGTTCACCCCTCCACTTT. It yields the protein CASSLQGVELSSPLHF.

This clonotype was detected many times. The chain combines TRBV6-1 with TRBJ1-1, with TRBD1 identical over 8 bases. The CDR3 contains 15 residues. The V and J ends lost 3 bases and 5 bases, in that order; junction bases with no gene match: 8. The germline V gene has CDR1 MNHNS and CDR2 SASEGT. This CDR3 is CASSDRKGQETEAFF. The CDR3 DNA reads as TGTGCCAGCAGTGACCGGAAGGGACAGGAAACTGAAGCTTTCTTT.

At least ten counts were recorded for this clonotype. The J gene is TRBJ1-2, the V gene TRBV6-2 or TRBV6-3, with D uncertain. The V gene lost 0 bases and the J gene lost 3 bases, with 17 bases spanning the gap. Germline V gene sequence: CDR1 MNHEY, CDR2 SVGEGT. The CDR3 contains 17 residues. The CDR3 DNA reads as TGTGCCAGCAGTTACTCGCATGGGCAGACCAGGTACTATGGCTACACCTTC. This codes for CASSYSHGQTRYYGYTF.

Regarding this clonotype: A much larger clone lies a single base off, so this may be a read error. This chain links TRBV12-3 or TRBV12-4 with TRBJ2-4, with D perhaps matching TRBD1 or TRBD2 (6 bases each). V was trimmed by 8 bases and J by 8 bases, leaving 22 bases between them. This CDR3 is 15 amino acids long. The CDR3 protein is CASGLNRELMDIQYF. The CDR3, as DNA: TGTGCCAGCGGACTAAACAGGGAGTTAATGGACATTCAGTACTTC.

In this sample, this clonotype turned up a few times. The chain has TRBV4-1 and TRBJ2-7; D not resolved. Germline V gene sequence: CDR1 MGHRA, CDR2 YSYEKL. V was shortened by 0 bases and J by 9 bases, with 15 bases between the two germline ends. The CDR3 runs to 14 residues. This chain's CDR3 is CASSQEWQAPGQYF. CDR3 nucleotide sequence: TGCGCCAGCAGCCAAGAGTGGCAGGCCCCTGGGCAGTACTTC.

A remark on this clonotype: One end of the junction varies from germline; a read error may be responsible. The V gene is TRBV6-5, the J gene TRBJ2-1; TRBD1 aligns across 10 bases. The length of the CDR3 is 15 residues. Germline CDR1 and CDR2: MNHEY and SVGAGI. The DNA of the CDR3 is TGTGCCAGCAGTGACTCGGGACAGGGGTACAATGAGCAGTTCTTC. This sequence encodes CASSDSGQGYNEQFF.

Many counts were recorded for this clonotype. The V and J genes are TRBV29-1 and TRBJ1-4, with D possibly TRBD1 on 5 matching bases. Germline V lookup: CDR1 SQVTM, CDR2 ANQGSEA. The CDR3 covers 12 residues. The ends were cut back, 5 bases at V and 8 bases at J, with 12 bases in the middle. The CDR3 nucleotides are TGCAGCGTTATACAGGCTGGGGAAAAACTGTTTTTT. Residues: CSVIQAGEKLFF.

This clonotype was recorded at least ten times. The V gene is TRBV20-1, the J gene TRBJ1-1; 8 bases align to TRBD1. The CDR3 is 20 residues long. V shed 1 base, J shed 4 bases, and the junction held 23 bases outside the gene matches. Germline assignment: CDR1 DFQATT and CDR2 SNEGSKA (reference sequence). Here the CDR3 DNA reads TGCAGTGCTAGAGTAGGGACCCCTGGACAGGGCGGATGGAGAATCACTGAAGCTTTCTTT. Residues: CSARVGTPGQGGWRITEAFF.

The sample holds many counts of this clonotype. The chain uses TRBV6-1 and TRBJ1-3; no clear D. Germline V gives CDR1 MNHNS, CDR2 SASEGT. The CDR3 has 12 amino acids. V lost 5 bases, J lost 4 bases, and 6 bases lay in between. CDR3 residues: CASSRSGNTIYF. Here the CDR3 DNA reads TGTGCCAGCAGTAGGTCCGGAAACACCATATATTTT.

This clonotype was recorded many times. The junction departs from germline at one end; a sequencing error may be responsible. This chain connects TRBV20-1 to TRBJ1-1, with D hard to call. The length of the CDR3 is 16 residues. From germline, CDR1 is DFQATT and CDR2 SNEGSKA (reference sequence). CDR3 sequence reads: CSALNSRRGANSEAFF. The CDR3 DNA is TGCAGTGCTTTAAATTCAAGACGCGGTGCGAACTCTGAAGCTTTCTTT.

This clonotype was counted ten times or more. V usage is TRBV6-5 and J usage is TRBJ1-2, with 10 bases that match TRBD1. V was clipped by 2 bases and J by 2 bases; unmatched bases: 2. Per the germline V gene, CDR1 is MNHEY and CDR2 is SVGAGI. This CDR3 has 15 amino acids. DNA of the CDR3: TGTGCCAGCAGTTACGTGGGACAGGGGAACTATGGCTACACCTTC. As protein: CASSYVGQGNYGYTF.

This clonotype has at least ten counts. The CDR3 bases are TGTGCCAGCAGCGTAGGAAGGGCAGGCGGAAACACCATATATTTT. This gives the protein CASSVGRAGGNTIYF. The chain couples TRBV9 to TRBJ1-3; D not resolved. V lost 0 bases to trimming and J lost 4 bases, with 11 bases between them. The germline V gene encodes CDR1 SGDLS and CDR2 YYNGEE. This CDR3 spans 15 amino acids.

This clonotype was recorded at least ten times. The CDR3 nucleotides are TGTGCCAGCAGTTCGGGGGGGGGCCCTCTGAATGAGCAGTTCTTC. Its protein is CASSSGGGPLNEQFF. The rearrangement links TRBV28 to TRBJ2-1; TRBD2 agrees at 8 bases. This CDR3 has 15 amino acids. J lost 7 bases, V lost 4 bases, and 9 bases had no gene match. Germline values: CDR1 MDHEN, CDR2 SYDVKM.

This clonotype was detected ten times or more. The J gene is TRBJ1-5, the V gene TRBV15; D uncertain. V lost 1 base and J lost 4, with 5 bases in between. Per germline, CDR1 LNHNV and CDR2 YYDKDF (reference sequence). The CDR3 has 13 residues. In DNA, the CDR3 is TGTGCCACCAGCAGAGTACGAAATCAGCCCCAGCATTTT. This sequence encodes CATSRVRNQPQHF.

This clonotype was seen repeatedly, ten times or more. V usage is TRBV6-1 and J usage is TRBJ1-1; D is undetermined. The V gene lost 5 bases and the J gene lost 0 bases, with 13 bases spanning the gap. The CDR3 sequence is 15 residues long. The germline V gene has CDR1 MNHNS and CDR2 SASEGT. In nucleotides, the CDR3 is TGTGCCAGCAGTTATTTGACTCTAATGAACACTGAAGCTTTCTTT. Translating gives CASSYLTLMNTEAFF.

The V call is TRBV5-1, the J call TRBJ2-5; TRBD2 might be the D (5 bases). This CDR3 comprises 18 residues. V lost 0 bases to trimming and J lost 0 bases, with 18 bases between them. CDR1 SGHRS and CDR2 YFSETQ come from the germline V gene. CDR3: CASSLGVRGQQYQETQYF. CDR3 nucleotide sequence: TGCGCCAGCAGCTTGGGGGTCCGAGGGCAGCAGTACCAAGAGACCCAGTACTTC.

V gene TRBV12-3 or TRBV12-4 combines with J gene TRBJ1-1, with 7 bases that match TRBD1. This CDR3 has 15 amino acids. Unmatched junction bases numbered 10, after V lost 4 bases and J lost 5 bases. Written as DNA, the CDR3 is TGTGCCAGCAGTTCACCCGAAGGGGGCCGGACTGAAGCTTTCTTT. It codes for CASSSPEGGRTEAFF.